Included here is one T cell receptor (beta chain) sequence, with context. Its specificity is not known. Arm-PCR of CDR3 regions and iRepertoire HTBI primers were the basis on which TCR beta libraries were built. TCRdb re-analysed the multiplex PCR reads in MiXCR, keeping a single row per CDR3 protein. The sample yields about 430,000 distinct CDR3 sequences, 15% seen once. This entry comes from a study of regulatory T cells in long-lasting Graves disease. Findings and caveats of the study: Fewer public clonotypes were shared by new patients (approximately 1,000) than by persistent patients (roughly 2,600). Among samples with persistent disease, TRBV28, TRBJ1-2 and TRBJ2-5 were favored. Study was limited to peripheral blood, excluding thyroid tissue.

The V end was cut by 0 bases, the J end by 3 bases, with 5 bases between. This CDR3 spans 13 amino acids. Germline V gene data show CDR1 as MGHRA and CDR2 as YSYEKL. The sample's time point: newly diagnosed GD, antithyroid drugs for less than 3 months. The TCR library was made from RNA extracted from PBMCs. These data were also filed under a second study, of T cells in Graves' hyperthyroidism and ophthalmopathy. That paper states: First-round RT-PCR of the TCR CDR3 relied on the HTBI primer set.

The chain couples TRBV4-1 to TRBJ1-1; D ambiguous. Material: peripheral blood mononuclear cells (PBMCs), obtained at new diagnosis, from a patient treated with antithyroid drugs. This clonotype was sampled from a woman aged 40-49 years with Graves disease. CDR3 DNA: TGCGCCAGCAGCCAAGAAGAGGACACTGAAGCTTTCTTT. Translating gives CASSQEEDTEAFF.